This T cell receptor beta chain appears in the sequencing data of a study of molecular identifiers for immune sequencing clone quantification. In the sort, naive CD8 T cells were defined as CD8+CD4-CCR7+CD45RA+. For this clonotype: Its antigen remains unknown. Without the conserved terminal phenylalanine or tryptophan, this CDR3 likely stems from a read error.

Study conclusions and caveats: Effector cells had over 99% of their molecules in clones above 20 RNA copies, while naive cells had under 1%.

CDR3 size: 16 residues. V lost 0 bases to trimming and J lost 0 bases, with 13 bases between them. From germline, CDR1 is DFQATT and CDR2 SNEGSKA (reference sequence). Previously reported methods and listed TCR primers produced the bulk TCR libraries. MiXCR, applied by TCRdb to the PCR reads, yields one record per CDR3 protein. Counted here are about 510,000 distinct CDR3 sequences, 20% to 25% occurring once; the ten biggest clones make up about 0.8%. The source material was naive CD8+ T cells from blood, with Jurkat cell RNA spiked in. Subset denoted: FACS-sorted CD8+CD4-CCR7+CD45RA+ naive T cells. This TCR was recovered from a human donor in good health. Some libraries in this study had Jurkat cell RNA spiked in. The V call is TRBV20-1, the J call TRBJ2-3; TRBD2 might be the D (6 bases). The CDR3 sequence: CSAREILAGSTDTQYS. The CDR3 DNA reads TGCAGTGCTAGAGAGATTTTGGCGGGAAGCACAGATACGCAGTATTCT.